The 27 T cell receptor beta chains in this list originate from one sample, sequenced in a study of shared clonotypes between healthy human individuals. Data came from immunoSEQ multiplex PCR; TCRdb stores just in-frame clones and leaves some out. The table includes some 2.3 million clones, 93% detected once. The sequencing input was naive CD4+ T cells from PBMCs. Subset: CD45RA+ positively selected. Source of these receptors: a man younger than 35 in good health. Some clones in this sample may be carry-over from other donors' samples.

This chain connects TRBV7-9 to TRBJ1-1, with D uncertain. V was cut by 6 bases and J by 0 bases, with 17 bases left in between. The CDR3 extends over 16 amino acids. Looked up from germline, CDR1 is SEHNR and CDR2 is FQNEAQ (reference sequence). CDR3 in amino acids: CASSLELGGMNTEAFF. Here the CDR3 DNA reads TGTGCCAGCAGTTTGGAGTTGGGCGGGATGAACACTGAAGCTTTCTTT.

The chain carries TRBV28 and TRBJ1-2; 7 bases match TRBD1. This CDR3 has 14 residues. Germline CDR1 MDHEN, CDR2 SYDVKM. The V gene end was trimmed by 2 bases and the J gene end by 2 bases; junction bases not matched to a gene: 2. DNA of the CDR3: TGTGCCAGCAGTTTACAGGGGGTGAACTATGGCTACACCTTC. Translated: CASSLQGVNYGYTF.

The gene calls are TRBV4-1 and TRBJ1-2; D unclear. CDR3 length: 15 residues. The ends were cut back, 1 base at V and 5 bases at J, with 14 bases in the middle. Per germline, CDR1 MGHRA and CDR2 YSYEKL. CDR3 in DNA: TGCGCCAGCAGCCAAGGCTACAGTCGGGGTTATGGCTACACCTTC. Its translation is CASSQGYSRGYGYTF.

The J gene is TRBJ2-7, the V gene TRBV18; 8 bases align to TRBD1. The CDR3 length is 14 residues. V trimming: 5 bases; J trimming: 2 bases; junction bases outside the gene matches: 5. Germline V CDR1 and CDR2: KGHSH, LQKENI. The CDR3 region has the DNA TGTGCCAGCTCAATGACAGGGGCGCCCTACGAGCAGTACTTC. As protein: CASSMTGAPYEQYF.

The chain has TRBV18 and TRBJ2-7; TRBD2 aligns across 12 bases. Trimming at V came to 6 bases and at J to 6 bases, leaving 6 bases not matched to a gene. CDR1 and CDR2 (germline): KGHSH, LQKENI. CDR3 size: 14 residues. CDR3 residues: CASSPSGRAAEQYF. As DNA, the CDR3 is TGTGCCAGCTCGCCTAGCGGGAGGGCCGCCGAGCAGTACTTC.

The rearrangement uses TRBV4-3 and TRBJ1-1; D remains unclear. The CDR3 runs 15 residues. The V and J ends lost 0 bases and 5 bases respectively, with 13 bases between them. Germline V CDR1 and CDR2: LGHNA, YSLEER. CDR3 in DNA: TGCGCCAGCAGCCAAGAATACCTTCTGGGTACTGAAGCTTTCTTT. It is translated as CASSQEYLLGTEAFF.

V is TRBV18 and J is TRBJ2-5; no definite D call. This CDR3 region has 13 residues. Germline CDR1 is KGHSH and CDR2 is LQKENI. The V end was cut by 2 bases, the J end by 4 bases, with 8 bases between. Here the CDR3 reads CASSPVDAETQYF. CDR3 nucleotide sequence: TGTGCCAGCTCACCAGTGGACGCAGAGACCCAGTACTTC.

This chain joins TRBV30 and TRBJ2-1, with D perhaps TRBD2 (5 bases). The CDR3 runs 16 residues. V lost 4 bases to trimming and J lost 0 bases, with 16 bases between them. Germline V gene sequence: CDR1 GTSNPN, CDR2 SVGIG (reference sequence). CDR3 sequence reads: CAWTPMERISYNEQFF. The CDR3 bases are TGTGCCTGGACCCCTATGGAGCGGATCTCCTACAATGAGCAGTTCTTC. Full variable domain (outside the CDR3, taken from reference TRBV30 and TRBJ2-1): SQTIHQWPATLVQPVGSPLSLECTVEGTSNPNLYWYRQAAGRGLQLLFYSVGIGQISSEVPQNLSASRPQDRQFILSSKKLLLSDSGFYLCAWTPMERISYNEQFFGPGTRLTVL.

The CDR3, as DNA: TGTGCCACCAGCAGAGATAAGGTAAAGCAGTACTTC. This encodes CATSRDKVKQYF. The rearrangement links TRBV15 to TRBJ2-7; D not certain. Between the trimmed V and J ends, which lost 0 bases and 8 bases, there was a span of 8 bases. This CDR3 has 12 amino acids. Germline V gene lookup returns CDR1 LNHNV and CDR2 YYDKDF (reference sequence). Looking up the rest from reference TRBV15 and TRBJ2-7 gives the full variable domain: DAMVIQNPRYQVTQFGKPVTLSCSQTLNHNVMYWYQQKSSQAPKLLFHYYDKDFNNEADTPDNFQSRRPNTSFCFLDIRSPGLGDTAMYLCATSRDKVKQYFGPGTRLTVT.

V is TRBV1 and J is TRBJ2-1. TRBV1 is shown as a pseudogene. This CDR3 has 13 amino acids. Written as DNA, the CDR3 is TGCACCAGCAGGCTGGATTTCGACAATGAGCAGTTCTTC. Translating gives CTSRLDFDNEQFF.

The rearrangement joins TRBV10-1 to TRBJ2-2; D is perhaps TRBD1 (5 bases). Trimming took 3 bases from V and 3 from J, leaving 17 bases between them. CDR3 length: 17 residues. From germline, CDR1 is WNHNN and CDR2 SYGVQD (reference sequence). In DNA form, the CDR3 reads TGCGCCAGCAGTGAAGGACACCTCATCAAGGACACCGGGGAGCTGTTTTTT. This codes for CASSEGHLIKDTGELFF.

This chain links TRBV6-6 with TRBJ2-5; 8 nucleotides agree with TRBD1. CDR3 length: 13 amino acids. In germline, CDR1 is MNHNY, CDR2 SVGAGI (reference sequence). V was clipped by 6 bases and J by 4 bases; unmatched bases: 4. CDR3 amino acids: CASSDRGRETQYF. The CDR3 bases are TGTGCCAGCAGCGACAGGGGAAGAGAGACCCAGTACTTC.

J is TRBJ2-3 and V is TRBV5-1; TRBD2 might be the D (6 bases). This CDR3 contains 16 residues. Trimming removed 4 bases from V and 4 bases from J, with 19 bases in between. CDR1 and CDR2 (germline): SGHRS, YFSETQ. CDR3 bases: TGCGCCAGCAGCACACGGGGACTCTCCGGGCCAGATACGCAGTATTTT. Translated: CASSTRGLSGPDTQYF.

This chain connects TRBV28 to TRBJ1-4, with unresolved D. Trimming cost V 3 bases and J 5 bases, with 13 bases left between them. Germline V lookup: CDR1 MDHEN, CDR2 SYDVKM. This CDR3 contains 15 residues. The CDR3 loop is CASSFQNRRNEKLFF. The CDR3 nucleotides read TGTGCCAGCAGTTTCCAGAACCGGCGGAATGAAAAACTGTTTTTT.

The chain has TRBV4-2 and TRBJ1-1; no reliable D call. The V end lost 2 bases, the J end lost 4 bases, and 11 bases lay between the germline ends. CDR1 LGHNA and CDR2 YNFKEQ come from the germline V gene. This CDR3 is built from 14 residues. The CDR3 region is CASSQKGRSTEAFF. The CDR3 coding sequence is TGTGCCAGCAGCCAAAAGGGAAGGAGCACTGAAGCTTTCTTT.

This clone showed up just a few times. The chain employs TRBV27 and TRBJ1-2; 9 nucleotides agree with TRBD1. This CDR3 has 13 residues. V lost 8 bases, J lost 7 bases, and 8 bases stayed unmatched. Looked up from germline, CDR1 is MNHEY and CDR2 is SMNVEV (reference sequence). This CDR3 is CASGSQGAGGYTF. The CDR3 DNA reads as TGTGCCAGCGGATCACAGGGGGCGGGTGGCTACACCTTC.

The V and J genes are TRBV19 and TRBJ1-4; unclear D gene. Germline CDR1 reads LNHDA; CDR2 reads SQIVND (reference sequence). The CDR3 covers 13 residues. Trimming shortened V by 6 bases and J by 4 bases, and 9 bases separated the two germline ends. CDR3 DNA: TGTGCCAGTAGACGCCAGCATAATGAAAAACTGTTTTTT. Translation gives CASRRQHNEKLFF.

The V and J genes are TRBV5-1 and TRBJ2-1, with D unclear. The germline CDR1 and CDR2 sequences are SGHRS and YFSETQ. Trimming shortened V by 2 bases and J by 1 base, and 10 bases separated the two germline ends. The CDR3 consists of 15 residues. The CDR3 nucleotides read TGCGCCAGCAGCTTAGACAAGTGGTCCTACAATGAGCAGTTCTTC. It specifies CASSLDKWSYNEQFF.

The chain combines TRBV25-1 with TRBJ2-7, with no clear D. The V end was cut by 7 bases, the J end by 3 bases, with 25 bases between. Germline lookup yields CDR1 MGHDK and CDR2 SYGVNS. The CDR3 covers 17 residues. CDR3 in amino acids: CASTAPVGNRGFYEQYF. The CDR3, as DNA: TGTGCCAGCACCGCTCCGGTGGGAAATCGTGGTTTCTACGAGCAGTACTTC.

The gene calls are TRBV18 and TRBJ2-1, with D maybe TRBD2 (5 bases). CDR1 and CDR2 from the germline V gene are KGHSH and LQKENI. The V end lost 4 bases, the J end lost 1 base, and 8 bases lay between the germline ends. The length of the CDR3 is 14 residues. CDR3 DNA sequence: TGTGCCAGCTCACTGGACTTATCCTACAATGAGCAGTTCTTC. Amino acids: CASSLDLSYNEQFF.

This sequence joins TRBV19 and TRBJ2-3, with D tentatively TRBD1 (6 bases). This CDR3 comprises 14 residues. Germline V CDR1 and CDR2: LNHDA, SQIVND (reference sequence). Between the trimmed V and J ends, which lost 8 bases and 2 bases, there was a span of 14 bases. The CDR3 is CASSQGQPTDTQYF. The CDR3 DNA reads TGTGCCAGTTCACAGGGACAACCCACAGATACGCAGTATTTT.

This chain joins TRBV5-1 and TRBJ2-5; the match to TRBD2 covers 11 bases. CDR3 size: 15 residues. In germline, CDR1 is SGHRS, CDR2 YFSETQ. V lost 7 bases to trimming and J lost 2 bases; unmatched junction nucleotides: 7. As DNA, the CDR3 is TGCGCCAGCGACCAGGGACTAGCGGTACAAGAGACCCAGTACTTC. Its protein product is CASDQGLAVQETQYF.

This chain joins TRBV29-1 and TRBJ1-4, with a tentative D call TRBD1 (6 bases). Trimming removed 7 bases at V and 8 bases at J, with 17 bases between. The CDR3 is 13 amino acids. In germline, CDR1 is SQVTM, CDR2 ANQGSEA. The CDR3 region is CSAGQLLGEKLFF. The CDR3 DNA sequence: TGCAGCGCCGGACAGCTCCTTGGGGAAAAACTGTTTTTT.

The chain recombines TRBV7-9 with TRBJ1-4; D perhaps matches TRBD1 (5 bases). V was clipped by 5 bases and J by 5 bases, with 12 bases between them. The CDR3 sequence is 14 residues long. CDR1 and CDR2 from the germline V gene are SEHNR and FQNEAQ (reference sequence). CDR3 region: CASSPRDGNEKLFF. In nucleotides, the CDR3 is TGTGCCAGCAGCCCCCGGGACGGGAATGAAAAACTGTTTTTT.

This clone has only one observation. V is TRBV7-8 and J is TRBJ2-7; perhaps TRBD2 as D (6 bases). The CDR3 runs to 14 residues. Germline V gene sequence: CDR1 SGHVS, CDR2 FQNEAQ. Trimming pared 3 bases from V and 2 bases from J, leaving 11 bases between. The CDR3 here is CASSFASATYEQYF. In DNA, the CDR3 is TGTGCCAGCAGCTTCGCTAGCGCTACCTACGAGCAGTACTTC.

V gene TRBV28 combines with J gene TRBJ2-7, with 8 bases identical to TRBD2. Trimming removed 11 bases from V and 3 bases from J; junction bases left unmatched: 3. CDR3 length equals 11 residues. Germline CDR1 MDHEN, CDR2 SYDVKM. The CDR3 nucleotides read TGTGCCGCGGGGGGCATCTACGAGCAGTACTTC. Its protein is CAAGGIYEQYF.

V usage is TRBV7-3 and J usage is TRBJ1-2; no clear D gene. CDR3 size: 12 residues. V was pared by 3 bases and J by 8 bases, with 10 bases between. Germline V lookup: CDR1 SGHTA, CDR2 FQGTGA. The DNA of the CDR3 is TGTGCCAGCAGCTTTAACGGCTGGGGCTACACCTTC. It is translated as CASSFNGWGYTF.